These T cell receptor beta chains were read from a single sample in a study of T cell repertoires in cytomegalovirus infection. TCRdb fed the reads into MiXCR, producing one record per CDR3 protein. The sample carries about 180,000 distinct CDR3 sequences, about 15% recorded once. Sequenced sample: PBMCs. These receptors originate from a human donor in good health (CMV status not recorded). Some clones in this sample may be carry-over from other donors' samples. Each CDR3 is given with its conserved first and last residue. Each record gives: J gene, D gene, clone size, V gene, CDR3 protein, CDR3 DNA. D genes are given only for firm matches. The size field is filled for only some rows; it gives once, few, many or a size class.

j_gene: TRBJ2-6
d_gene: -
abundance: -
v_gene: TRBV12-3/TRBV12-4
CDR3aa: CASRDQLTGANVLTF
CDR3nt: TGTGCCAGCAGGGATCAGCTCACTGGGGCCAACGTCCTGACTTTC

j_gene: TRBJ2-6
d_gene: -
abundance: many
v_gene: TRBV7-8
CDR3aa: CASSFPPTTGANVLTF
CDR3nt: TGTGCCAGCAGCTTTCCCCCGACCACTGGGGCCAACGTCCTGACTTTC

j_gene: TRBJ2-5
d_gene: -
abundance: -
v_gene: TRBV5-1
CDR3aa: CASSHLRDNLSGETQYF
CDR3nt: TGCGCCAGCAGCCATCTCCGGGACAACCTTTCGGGGGAGACCCAGTACTTC

j_gene: TRBJ2-5
d_gene: -
abundance: -
v_gene: TRBV12-5
CDR3aa: CASGQDSVETQYF
CDR3nt: TGTGCTAGTGGCCAGGACAGCGTAGAGACCCAGTACTTC

j_gene: TRBJ2-3
d_gene: -
abundance: -
v_gene: TRBV20-1
CDR3aa: CSAEDGPGTDTQYF
CDR3nt: TGCAGTGCTGAGGACGGTCCGGGCACAGATACGCAGTATTTT

j_gene: TRBJ1-2
d_gene: TRBD1
abundance: many
v_gene: TRBV29-1
CDR3aa: CSVVRQGAGGYTF
CDR3nt: TGCAGCGTCGTCCGACAGGGGGCGGGCGGCTACACCTTC

j_gene: TRBJ1-4
d_gene: -
abundance: many
v_gene: TRBV7-2
CDR3aa: CASSKRAFLGEKLFF
CDR3nt: TGTGCCAGCAGCAAAAGGGCCTTTTTAGGGGAAAAACTGTTTTTT

j_gene: TRBJ2-5
d_gene: TRBD2
abundance: many
v_gene: TRBV7-2
CDR3aa: CASGWGRAGETQYF
CDR3nt: TGTGCGTCGGGGTGGGGGAGGGCTGGGGAGACCCAGTACTTC

j_gene: TRBJ2-3
d_gene: -
abundance: few
v_gene: TRBV5-5
CDR3aa: CASSYQPETTQYF
CDR3nt: TGTGCCAGCAGCTACCAACCCGAGACGACGCAGTATTTT

j_gene: TRBJ2-7
d_gene: TRBD2
abundance: many
v_gene: TRBV4-2
CDR3aa: CASSQGSSGGFYEQYF
CDR3nt: TGTGCCAGCAGCCAAGGGTCTAGCGGGGGCTTTTACGAGCAGTACTTC

j_gene: TRBJ2-1
d_gene: -
abundance: few
v_gene: TRBV28
CDR3aa: CASRGLRNEQFF
CDR3nt: TGTGCCAGCAGGGGGCTCAGGAATGAGCAGTTCTTC

j_gene: TRBJ2-5
d_gene: TRBD2
abundance: -
v_gene: TRBV5-1
CDR3aa: CASSRLAGNQETQYF
CDR3nt: TGCGCCAGCAGCCGACTAGCGGGGAACCAAGAGACCCAGTACTTC

j_gene: TRBJ1-4
d_gene: TRBD1
abundance: -
v_gene: TRBV28
CDR3aa: CASSPTADRANEKLFF
CDR3nt: TGTGCCAGCAGCCCGACTGCCGACAGGGCGAATGAAAAACTGTTTTTT

j_gene: TRBJ2-7
d_gene: TRBD1
abundance: many
v_gene: TRBV6-2/TRBV6-3
CDR3aa: CASSYPQGVLYEQYF
CDR3nt: TGTGCCAGCAGTTACCCTCAGGGGGTTTTATACGAGCAGTACTTC

j_gene: TRBJ2-5
d_gene: -
abundance: many
v_gene: TRBV6-2/TRBV6-3
CDR3aa: CASSYSRKVGRQETQYF
CDR3nt: TGTGCCAGCAGTTACTCGAGGAAGGTGGGGCGCCAAGAGACCCAGTACTTC

j_gene: TRBJ2-3
d_gene: -
abundance: many
v_gene: TRBV6-5
CDR3aa: CASSYRQGGADTQYF
CDR3nt: TGTGCCAGCAGTTACAGGCAGGGGGGCGCAGATACGCAGTATTTT

j_gene: TRBJ2-3
d_gene: -
abundance: few
v_gene: TRBV7-2
CDR3aa: CASSLNPLAVDTQYF
CDR3nt: TGTGCCAGCAGCTTAAATCCCCTGGCGGTAGATACGCAGTATTTT

j_gene: TRBJ2-5
d_gene: -
abundance: few
v_gene: TRBV5-4
CDR3aa: CASSLASQVRTVGETQYF
CDR3nt: TGTGCCAGCAGCTTAGCATCGCAGGTCCGGACGGTGGGAGAGACCCAGTACTTC

j_gene: TRBJ2-3
d_gene: -
abundance: many
v_gene: TRBV19
CDR3aa: CASSLGWTDTQYF
CDR3nt: TGTGCCAGTAGTCTCGGGTGGACAGATACGCAGTATTTT

j_gene: TRBJ2-4
d_gene: -
abundance: -
v_gene: TRBV7-3
CDR3aa: CASSPAGGRGNIQYF
CDR3nt: TGTGCCAGCAGCCCGGCGGGTGGCAGGGGCAACATTCAGTACTTC

j_gene: TRBJ2-1
d_gene: TRBD1
abundance: many
v_gene: TRBV24-1
CDR3aa: CATSDSGTANYNEQFF
CDR3nt: TGTGCCACCAGTGACTCCGGGACAGCAAACTACAATGAGCAGTTCTTC

j_gene: TRBJ1-5
d_gene: TRBD1
abundance: many
v_gene: TRBV25-1
CDR3aa: CASSESVTGAGDQPQHF
CDR3nt: TGTGCCAGCAGTGAATCTGTCACAGGGGCGGGGGATCAGCCCCAGCATTTT

j_gene: TRBJ2-5
d_gene: -
abundance: many
v_gene: TRBV7-2
CDR3aa: CASSVGPQETQYF
CDR3nt: TGTGCCAGCAGCGTAGGGCCCCAAGAGACCCAGTACTTC

j_gene: TRBJ1-1
d_gene: TRBD1
abundance: -
v_gene: TRBV7-2
CDR3aa: CASRDRGEAFF
CDR3nt: TGTGCCAGCAGGGACAGGGGTGAAGCTTTCTTT

j_gene: TRBJ2-2
d_gene: -
abundance: few
v_gene: TRBV28
CDR3aa: CASSFVQGKTGELFF
CDR3nt: TGTGCCAGCAGTTTCGTCCAGGGAAAGACCGGGGAGCTGTTTTTT

j_gene: TRBJ1-2
d_gene: -
abundance: -
v_gene: TRBV5-1
CDR3aa: CASSSTGSSYGYTF
CDR3nt: TGCGCCAGCAGCTCCACAGGGTCGAGCTATGGCTACACCTTC

j_gene: TRBJ1-6
d_gene: -
abundance: many
v_gene: TRBV27
CDR3aa: CASSLLREGANSPLHF
CDR3nt: TGTGCCAGCAGTTTACTCAGGGAAGGAGCCAATTCACCCCTCCACTTT

j_gene: TRBJ2-1
d_gene: TRBD1
abundance: many
v_gene: TRBV7-3
CDR3aa: CASSHGQGAFYNEQFF
CDR3nt: TGTGCCAGCAGCCACGGACAGGGGGCTTTCTACAATGAGCAGTTCTTC

j_gene: TRBJ1-3
d_gene: -
abundance: -
v_gene: TRBV18
CDR3aa: CASFPDNSGNTIYF
CDR3nt: TGTGCCAGCTTTCCGGACAACTCTGGAAACACCATATATTTT

j_gene: TRBJ1-5
d_gene: TRBD1
abundance: few
v_gene: TRBV6-2/TRBV6-3
CDR3aa: CASSDQGALQPQHF
CDR3nt: TGTGCCAGCAGTGATCAGGGGGCATTGCAGCCCCAGCATTTT

j_gene: TRBJ2-7
d_gene: -
abundance: once
v_gene: TRBV6-5
CDR3aa: CASSYLGGYGEQYF
CDR3nt: TGTGCCAGCAGTTACTTAGGGGGGTACGGGGAGCAGTACTTC

j_gene: TRBJ2-6
d_gene: -
abundance: -
v_gene: TRBV29-1
CDR3aa: CSVEALGTGANVLTF
CDR3nt: TGCAGCGTTGAGGCCCTTGGGACTGGGGCCAACGTCCTGACTTTC

j_gene: TRBJ2-3
d_gene: TRBD2
abundance: -
v_gene: TRBV7-3
CDR3aa: CASSLGLTSATQYF
CDR3nt: TGTGCCAGCAGCTTAGGCCTGACTAGCGCTACGCAGTATTTT

j_gene: TRBJ2-4
d_gene: -
abundance: -
v_gene: TRBV10-3
CDR3aa: CAISAGAKNIQYF
CDR3nt: TGTGCCATCAGTGCAGGGGCCAAAAACATTCAGTACTTC

j_gene: TRBJ2-3
d_gene: TRBD2
abundance: many
v_gene: TRBV7-2
CDR3aa: CASSFPGTSGTDTQYF
CDR3nt: TGTGCCAGCAGCTTCCCCGGGACTAGCGGCACAGATACGCAGTATTTT

j_gene: TRBJ2-5
d_gene: -
abundance: few
v_gene: TRBV4-1
CDR3aa: CASSRSQGDLRETQYF
CDR3nt: TGCGCCAGCAGCCGCTCACAAGGGGACTTGAGAGAGACCCAGTACTTC

j_gene: TRBJ2-7
d_gene: TRBD2
abundance: many
v_gene: TRBV2
CDR3aa: CASRLGRGANEQYF
CDR3nt: TGTGCCAGCAGGCTAGGGAGGGGCGCGAACGAGCAGTACTTC

j_gene: TRBJ2-3
d_gene: -
abundance: -
v_gene: TRBV29-1
CDR3aa: CSVDSGLDTQYF
CDR3nt: TGCAGCGTTGACAGCGGGCTGGATACGCAGTATTTT

j_gene: TRBJ2-1
d_gene: TRBD2
abundance: -
v_gene: TRBV5-6
CDR3aa: CASSQMTSGGYNEQFF
CDR3nt: TGTGCCAGCAGCCAAATGACGAGCGGGGGGTACAATGAGCAGTTCTTC

j_gene: TRBJ1-1
d_gene: -
abundance: few
v_gene: TRBV7-9
CDR3aa: CASSQGRDYIEAFF
CDR3nt: TGTGCCAGCAGCCAGGGCAGGGACTACATTGAAGCTTTCTTT

j_gene: TRBJ2-5
d_gene: -
abundance: few
v_gene: TRBV20-1
CDR3aa: CSARSQGRTETQYF
CDR3nt: TGCAGTGCTAGATCCCAGGGCCGCACAGAGACCCAGTACTTC

j_gene: TRBJ1-4
d_gene: TRBD1
abundance: -
v_gene: TRBV29-1
CDR3aa: CSVEPDRGGKLFF
CDR3nt: TGCAGCGTTGAACCGGACAGGGGTGGAAAACTGTTTTTT

j_gene: TRBJ1-6
d_gene: -
abundance: many
v_gene: TRBV12-3/TRBV12-4
CDR3aa: CASSLAQALGDSPLHF
CDR3nt: TGTGCCAGCAGTTTAGCGCAAGCCTTAGGAGATTCACCCCTCCACTTT

j_gene: TRBJ2-3
d_gene: TRBD1
abundance: many
v_gene: TRBV28
CDR3aa: CASSLGTGPTDTQYF
CDR3nt: TGTGCCAGCAGTTTAGGGACAGGGCCCACAGATACGCAGTATTTT

j_gene: TRBJ2-3
d_gene: TRBD2
abundance: many
v_gene: TRBV7-9
CDR3aa: CASSLRTSGGSSTDTQYF
CDR3nt: TGTGCCAGCAGCCTGCGGACTAGCGGGGGATCTAGCACAGATACGCAGTATTTT

j_gene: TRBJ2-1
d_gene: -
abundance: -
v_gene: TRBV29-1
CDR3aa: CSVEVGALGNEQFF
CDR3nt: TGCAGCGTTGAAGTGGGGGCCTTGGGCAATGAGCAGTTCTTC

j_gene: TRBJ1-1
d_gene: -
abundance: many
v_gene: TRBV7-6
CDR3aa: CASRPTDKGPNTEAFF
CDR3nt: TGTGCCAGCAGACCTACAGACAAGGGCCCGAACACTGAAGCTTTCTTT

j_gene: TRBJ1-5
d_gene: -
abundance: -
v_gene: TRBV28
CDR3aa: CASSSLTENSNQPQHF
CDR3nt: TGTGCCAGCAGTTCTCTGACAGAGAATAGCAATCAGCCCCAGCATTTT

j_gene: TRBJ1-1
d_gene: TRBD1
abundance: many
v_gene: TRBV7-3
CDR3aa: CASSPPGGSTEAFF
CDR3nt: TGTGCCAGCAGCCCCCCAGGGGGGTCCACTGAAGCTTTCTTT

j_gene: TRBJ1-2
d_gene: -
abundance: -
v_gene: TRBV29-1
CDR3aa: CSVGRAGTYGYTF
CDR3nt: TGCAGCGTTGGCCGGGCTGGTACCTATGGCTACACCTTC

j_gene: TRBJ1-2
d_gene: TRBD1
abundance: many
v_gene: TRBV7-2
CDR3aa: CASSRDRANYGYTF
CDR3nt: TGTGCCAGCAGCCGCGACAGGGCAAACTATGGCTACACCTTC

j_gene: TRBJ2-1
d_gene: TRBD2
abundance: many
v_gene: TRBV7-9
CDR3aa: CASETAGGGEQFF
CDR3nt: TGTGCCAGCGAGACAGCGGGAGGGGGTGAGCAGTTCTTC

j_gene: TRBJ1-5
d_gene: -
abundance: -
v_gene: TRBV12-3/TRBV12-4
CDR3aa: CASSFGINQPQHF
CDR3nt: TGTGCCAGCAGTTTTGGCATCAATCAGCCCCAGCATTTT

j_gene: TRBJ1-2
d_gene: TRBD1
abundance: many
v_gene: TRBV7-2
CDR3aa: CASSLVWDSSSSGYTF
CDR3nt: TGTGCCAGCAGCTTAGTGTGGGACAGCTCGTCCTCTGGCTACACCTTC

j_gene: TRBJ1-1
d_gene: -
abundance: -
v_gene: TRBV27
CDR3aa: CASSLLPGMGTEAFF
CDR3nt: TGTGCCAGCAGTTTATTACCAGGGATGGGCACTGAAGCTTTCTTT